The clone carrying this T cell receptor (beta chain) was observed many times. CDR1 and CDR2 (germline): LGHNT, FRNRAP. This CDR3 has 15 amino acids. Treatment meaning: randomized to nivolumab then ipilimumab (arm A) or the reverse (arm B). Sequenced by immunoSEQ multiplex PCR; TCRdb stores in-frame clones only, minus some. The sample carries about 6,400 clones, roughly 20% recorded once. The data derive from a study of sequential checkpoint blockade in melanoma. Whole-study context: After nivolumab or ipilimumab alone, about two dozen patients had week-13 rebiopsies.

The receptor's source is a human donor with melanoma. The chain has TRBV12-5 and TRBJ2-1; the D gene is possibly TRBD2 (6 bases). Specimen: tumor tissue (inferred from file names), collected from a patient given nivolumab and ipilimumab in sequence. The chain's CDR3 is CASTIDGSSYNEQFF. The CDR3 nucleotides read TGTGCCAGCACCATAGACGGGAGCTCCTACAATGAGCAGTTCTTC.